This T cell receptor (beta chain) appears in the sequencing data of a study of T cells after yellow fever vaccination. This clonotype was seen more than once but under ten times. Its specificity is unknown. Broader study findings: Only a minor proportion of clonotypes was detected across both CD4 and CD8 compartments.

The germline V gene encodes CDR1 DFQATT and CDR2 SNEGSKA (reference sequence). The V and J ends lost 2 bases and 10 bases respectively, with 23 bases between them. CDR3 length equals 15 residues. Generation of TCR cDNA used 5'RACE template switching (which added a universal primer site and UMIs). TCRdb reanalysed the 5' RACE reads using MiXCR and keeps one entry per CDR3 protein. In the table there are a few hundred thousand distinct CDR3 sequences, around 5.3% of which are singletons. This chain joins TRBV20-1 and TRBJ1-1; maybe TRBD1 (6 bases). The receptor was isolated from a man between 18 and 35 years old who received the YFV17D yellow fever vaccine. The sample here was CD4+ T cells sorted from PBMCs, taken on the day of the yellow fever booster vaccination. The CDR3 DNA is TGCAGTGCTAGAATCCGGCGGCAGGGGTCCCGTGGAGCTTTCTTT. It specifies CSARIRRQGSRGAFF.